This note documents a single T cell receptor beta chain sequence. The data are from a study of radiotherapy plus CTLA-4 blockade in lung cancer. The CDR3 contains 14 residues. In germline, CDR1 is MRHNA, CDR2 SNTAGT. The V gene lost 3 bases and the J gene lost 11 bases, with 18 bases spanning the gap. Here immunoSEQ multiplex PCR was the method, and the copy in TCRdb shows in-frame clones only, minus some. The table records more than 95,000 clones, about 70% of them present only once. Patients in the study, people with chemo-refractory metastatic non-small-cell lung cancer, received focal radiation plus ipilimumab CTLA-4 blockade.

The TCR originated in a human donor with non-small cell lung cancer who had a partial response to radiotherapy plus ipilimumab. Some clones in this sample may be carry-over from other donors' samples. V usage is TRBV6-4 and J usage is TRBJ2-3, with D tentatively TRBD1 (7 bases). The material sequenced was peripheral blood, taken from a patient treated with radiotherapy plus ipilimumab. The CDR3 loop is CASSESAGGGWQYF. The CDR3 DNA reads TGTGCCAGCAGTGAGTCGGCAGGGGGAGGTTGGCAGTATTTT.